This is a list of T cell receptor beta chains from one sample in a study of human T cells and chemical hapten exposure. TCRdb re-derived calls from the RACE reads in MiXCR, one entry per CDR3 protein. The table records under 60,000 distinct CDR3 sequences, 9.5% to 10% of them present only once. Specimen: whole blood, collected in connection with sensitization to the hapten diphenylcyclopropenone (DPC). The receptors come from a woman between 25 and 40 years old with alopecia areata. Some clones in this sample may be carry-over from other donors' samples. Both conserved end residues are part of each CDR3. The order of the fields is V gene, J gene, clone size, D gene, CDR3 DNA, CDR3 protein. The D gene is left open where the match is weak. Part of the rows lack a size; the others show once, few, many or a class for expanded clones.

TRBV20-1,TRBJ2-3,few,TRBD2,TGCAGTGCTGATTATCTTAGCGGGGGGTCCCTCACAGATACGCAGTATTTT,CSADYLSGGSLTDTQYF
TRBV5-5,TRBJ2-5,-,TRBD1,TGTGCCAGCTACTCGGGACAGGGTACGGGGACCCAGTACTTC,CASYSGQGTGTQYF
TRBV7-9,TRBJ2-3,-,-,TGTGCCAGCCCAGCTTTAAGTGTCACCAGCTCCACAGATACGCAGTATTTT,CASPALSVTSSTDTQYF
TRBV2,TRBJ2-3,many,TRBD2,TGTGCCAGCAGGCCAACTAGCGGGGTCACAGATACGCAGTATTTT,CASRPTSGVTDTQYF
TRBV5-6,TRBJ2-3,many,-,TGTGCCAGCAGCCCCCTGACAGATAGCACAGATACGCAGTATTTT,CASSPLTDSTDTQYF
TRBV6-2/TRBV6-3,TRBJ2-3,many,-,TGTGGGGTGGAGCCGCCCCTGAGCACAGATACGCAGTATTTT,CGVEPPLSTDTQYF
TRBV5-1,TRBJ2-3,few,-,TGCGCCAGCAGCTTGGAGGGCGTATTGGGTACGCAGTATTTT,CASSLEGVLGTQYF
TRBV12-3/TRBV12-4,TRBJ2-3,many,-,TGTGCCAGCAGTTTCGGGGGATCCCCGGGGGATACGCAGTATTTT,CASSFGGSPGDTQYF
TRBV3-1,TRBJ2-7,-,-,TGTGCCAGCAGCCAGGGCAACCGCTACGAGCAGTACTTC,CASSQGNRYEQYF
TRBV12-3/TRBV12-4,TRBJ2-1,few,TRBD2,TGTGCCAGCAGCTCGTTACTAGCGGGGGCCTATAACAATGAGCAGTTCTTC,CASSSLLAGAYNNEQFF
TRBV20-1,TRBJ1-5,-,TRBD1,TGCAGTGCCACGGGACAGCCGAGTCACAATCAGCCCCAGCATTTT,CSATGQPSHNQPQHF
TRBV11-1,TRBJ2-5,few,-,TGTGCCAGCAGCTCGAGACAACAGGGCAGCCGCCAAGAGACCCAGTACTTC,CASSSRQQGSRQETQYF
TRBV7-9,TRBJ2-7,-,TRBD2,TGTGCCAGCGGAAGAACTAGCGGCTCCTACGAGCAGTACTTC,CASGRTSGSYEQYF
TRBV4-1,TRBJ2-5,few,-,TGCGCCAGCAGCCTCACAAGGAGGGCGGAGACCCAGTACTTC,CASSLTRRAETQYF
TRBV4-3,TRBJ2-3,few,-,TGCGCCAGCAGCCAAGCCCTCACTAACACAGATACGCAGTATTTT,CASSQALTNTDTQYF
TRBV27,TRBJ2-7,-,-,TGTGCCAGCAGAAAAGGACAGTACTACGAGCAGTACTTC,CASRKGQYYEQYF
TRBV20-1,TRBJ2-5,few,TRBD1,TGCAGTGCGAAAATACAGGGGTTCCAAGAGACCCAGTACTTC,CSAKIQGFQETQYF
TRBV27,TRBJ1-5,few,-,TGTGCCAGCAGTTTTTCCAGTTATAGCAATCAGCCCCAGCATTTT,CASSFSSYSNQPQHF
TRBV25-1,TRBJ1-2,many,-,TGTGCCAGCAGTCCCCAGGGACTAAACTATGGCTACACCTTC,CASSPQGLNYGYTF
TRBV10-3,TRBJ2-1,many,TRBD1,TGTGCCATCAACAGGGGGCCCTTCAATGAGCAGTTCTTC,CAINRGPFNEQFF
TRBV27,TRBJ1-2,-,-,TGTGCCAGCAGGGATGCTTATGGCTACACCTTC,CASRDAYGYTF
TRBV6-6,TRBJ2-5,-,TRBD1,TGTGCCAGCAGTTACAACAGGGGGGATCAAGAGACCCAGTACTTC,CASSYNRGDQETQYF
TRBV12-3/TRBV12-4,TRBJ2-7,-,-,TGTGCCAGCAGTTTCGATTCAGGGTCAATGGTAGGCGAGCAGTACTTC,CASSFDSGSMVGEQYF
TRBV12-3/TRBV12-4,TRBJ1-2,few,-,TGTGCCAGCAGCCAACAGTCTAGGAGCTATGGCTACACCTTC,CASSQQSRSYGYTF
TRBV6-5,TRBJ1-1,few,-,TGTGCCAGCAGCCACGGCAGGGATAGGAGAGGCACTGAAGCTTTCTTT,CASSHGRDRRGTEAFF
TRBV7-3,TRBJ2-3,-,-,TGTGCCAGCAGCGCCTCCTACACAGATACGCAGTATTTT,CASSASYTDTQYF
TRBV30,TRBJ1-1,few,-,TGTGCCTGGAGTGTAAGGTCGCAGGTAGGGAACACTGAAGCTTTCTTT,CAWSVRSQVGNTEAFF
TRBV20-1,TRBJ2-7,-,TRBD1,TGCAGTGCGGGGGACAGCCTTAAGACCGGGCCGGGGACCCCTACGGAGCAGTACTTC,CSAGDSLKTGPGTPTEQYF
TRBV18,TRBJ2-3,few,TRBD2,TGTGCCAGCTCACCGCGACCGACTAGCGGATCCTCCGATACGCAGTATTTT,CASSPRPTSGSSDTQYF
TRBV15,TRBJ1-5,few,TRBD1,TGTGCCACCAGCAGAGATAGTTATACGGCAGGGGGAAGCAATCAGCCCCAGCATTTT,CATSRDSYTAGGSNQPQHF
TRBV9,TRBJ1-1,-,TRBD1,TGTGCCAGCAGCGTAGTGGGACAGGGGTCGAACACTGAAGCTTTCTTT,CASSVVGQGSNTEAFF
TRBV2,TRBJ1-1,few,-,TGTGCCAGCATTCTACAGAACCGGAACACTGAAGCTTTCTTT,CASILQNRNTEAFF
TRBV9,TRBJ1-6,many,TRBD1,TGTGCCAGCAGCGCCGGACAGGGGAAAAGTAATTCACCCCTCCACTTT,CASSAGQGKSNSPLHF
TRBV4-3,TRBJ2-1,many,-,TGCGCCAGCAGAGATGTCGGAATTTCTGAGCAGTTCTTC,CASRDVGISEQFF